The 20 T cell receptor beta chains below were found in one sample sequenced in a study of blood T cell repertoires in COVID-19. Clones were sequenced by immunoSEQ multiplex PCR, and TCRdb holds only the in-frame ones, with some missing. The sample consists of 69,000 or so clones, roughly 80% of them appearing once. Material: peripheral blood. The receptors shown here come from a woman over 75 with acute or convalescent COVID-19.

The V gene is TRBV18, the J gene TRBJ2-5; TRBD1 matches 9 bases. Germline V gives CDR1 KGHSH, CDR2 LQKENI. Losses at the gene ends were 5 bases for V and 5 bases for J; bases not matched to a gene: 6. CDR3 length equals 14 residues. The CDR3, as DNA: TGTGCCAGCTCAACGGACAGGGGCCACGAGACCCAGTACTTC. Its translation is CASSTDRGHETQYF.

This rearrangement joins TRBV30 to TRBJ2-3; TRBD1 might be the D (5 bases). Germline V gene data show CDR1 as GTSNPN and CDR2 as SVGIG (reference sequence). CDR3 length equals 12 residues. Trimming took 5 bases from V and 0 from J, leaving 6 bases between them. In DNA, the CDR3 is TGTGCCTGGGGGGCCAGCACAGATACGCAGTATTTT. Encoded protein: CAWGASTDTQYF.

This chain links TRBV19 with TRBJ1-2; 8 nucleotides match TRBD1. The germline CDR1 and CDR2 sequences are LNHDA and SQIVND (reference sequence). Unmatched junction bases numbered 4, after V lost 4 bases and J lost 0 bases. This CDR3 is built from 15 residues. As DNA, the CDR3 is TGTGCCAGTAGTAGCACAGGGGGTACTAACTATGGCTACACCTTC. Translated, it gives CASSSTGGTNYGYTF.

This chain links TRBV3-1 (or the pseudogene TRBV3-2) with TRBJ1-1; 11 nucleotides match TRBD1. CDR3 length: 15 amino acids. CDR1 LGHDT and CDR2 YNNKEL come from the germline V gene (reference sequence). J lost 4 bases, V lost 2 bases, and 3 bases had no gene match. The CDR3 here is CASSQYGQGATEAFF. The CDR3 coding sequence is TGTGCCAGCAGCCAATATGGACAGGGGGCCACTGAAGCTTTCTTT.

V and J are TRBV5-1 and TRBJ2-1; 8 positions agree with TRBD2. Germline CDR1 SGHRS, CDR2 YFSETQ. This CDR3 is 15 amino acids long. Trimming at V came to 5 bases and at J to 9 bases, leaving 13 bases not matched to a gene. The CDR3 sequence: CASSSVPGLGGEQFF. CDR3 nucleotides: TGCGCCAGCAGTTCAGTCCCGGGACTAGGAGGTGAGCAGTTCTTC.

Concerning this clone itself: One end of the junction varies from germline; a read error may be responsible. The chain couples TRBV7-7 to TRBJ2-5; a weak D match, TRBD2 (5 bases). CDR1 is SSHAT, CDR2 FNYEAQ, per germline (reference sequence). The CDR3 sequence is 15 residues long. The CDR3 region is CASSLWGVMGETQYF. CDR3 nucleotide sequence: TGTGCTAGCAGCTTATGGGGAGTAATGGGGGAGACCCAGTACTTC.

The chain is built from TRBV6-1 and TRBJ1-2; D is possibly TRBD1 (6 bases). This CDR3 has 13 residues. Trimming cost V 2 bases and J 7 bases, with 11 bases left between them. From germline, CDR1 is MNHNS and CDR2 SASEGT. CDR3 in amino acids: CASSEQQGTGYTF. The CDR3 DNA reads as TGTGCCAGCAGTGAACAACAGGGAACTGGCTACACCTTC.

This clone has more than one count but fewer than ten. The chain recombines TRBV10-3 with TRBJ1-5; D unclear. Germline values: CDR1 ENHRY, CDR2 SYGVKD. Trimming removed 3 bases at V and 4 bases at J, with 7 bases between. CDR3 length: 13 residues. DNA of the CDR3: TGTGCCATCAGTGATCAGGAAAATCAGCCCCAGCATTTT. Residues: CAISDQENQPQHF.

The rearrangement links TRBV24-1 to TRBJ2-5; TRBD1 is a possible D gene (6 bases). Germline V gene sequence: CDR1 KGHDR, CDR2 SFDVKD. This CDR3 is built from 16 residues. The V end was cut by 2 bases, the J end by 5 bases, with 17 bases between. CDR3 DNA sequence: TGTGCCACCAGTGATTCCCTCGGGGCAGGGGTCGAGACCCAGTACTTC. It encodes CATSDSLGAGVETQYF.

The chain has TRBV11-2 and TRBJ2-3; 8 bases agree with TRBD2. Germline CDR1 reads SGHAT; CDR2 reads FQNNGV. The CDR3 spans 15 residues. V shed 5 bases, J shed 2 bases, and the junction held 6 bases outside the gene matches. The CDR3 DNA reads as TGTGCCAGCAGCCTACGGGGGGGAATCACAGATACGCAGTATTTT. It encodes CASSLRGGITDTQYF.

The rearrangement uses TRBV5-1 and TRBJ1-1; 7 nucleotides agree with TRBD1. J lost 4 bases, V lost 3 bases, and 6 bases had no gene match. This CDR3 has 14 residues. Germline V gives CDR1 SGHRS, CDR2 YFSETQ. The CDR3 here is CASSSHRGGTEAFF. Written as DNA, the CDR3 is TGCGCCAGCAGCTCCCACAGGGGAGGCACTGAAGCTTTCTTT. Based on the CDR3 plus reference TRBV5-1 and TRBJ1-1, the full variable domain is KAGVTQTPRYLIKTRGQQVTLSCSPISGHRSVSWYQQTPGQGLQFLFEYFSETQRNKGNFPGRFSGRQFSNSRSEMNVSTLELGDSALYLCASSSHRGGTEAFFGQGTRLTVV.

The chain employs TRBV5-4 and TRBJ1-2; 9 positions agree with TRBD1. V was clipped by 4 bases and J by 6 bases; unmatched bases: 10. Germline V gene sequence: CDR1 SGHNT, CDR2 YYREEE (reference sequence). This CDR3 has 15 residues. CDR3: CASSDHITGGDGYTF. In DNA form, the CDR3 reads TGTGCCAGCAGCGACCACATAACAGGGGGCGATGGCTACACCTTC.

This clone was found a few times. The DNA for the CDR3 is TGTGCCACCCGGGTATGGGGGGACAATCAGCCCCAGCATTTT. This translates into CATRVWGDNQPQHF. The chain is built from TRBV19 and TRBJ1-5, with D maybe TRBD1 (5 bases). CDR1 and CDR2 (germline): LNHDA, SQIVND (reference sequence). V was trimmed by 10 bases and J by 3 bases, leaving 16 bases between them. This CDR3 has 14 residues.

The chain carries TRBV5-1 and TRBJ2-3, with D possibly matching TRBD2 (5 bases). Trimming cost V 0 bases and J 4 bases, with 18 bases left between them. Germline V CDR1 and CDR2: SGHRS, YFSETQ. This CDR3 is built from 17 residues. The CDR3 DNA sequence: TGCGCCAGCAGCTTGGCACTAGTTGAGTTAATTGCAGATACGCAGTATTTT. Translation: CASSLALVELIADTQYF.

The chain carries TRBV5-1 and TRBJ2-3; 9 positions match TRBD1. Unmatched junction bases numbered 14, after V lost 2 bases and J lost 4 bases. The CDR3 is 18 residues long. The germline CDR1 and CDR2 sequences are SGHRS and YFSETQ. CDR3 loop: CASSLSSSGTGSADTQYF. The CDR3 DNA follows: TGCGCCAGCAGCTTAAGCTCTTCCGGGACAGGGAGTGCAGATACGCAGTATTTT.

J is TRBJ2-7 and V is TRBV11-2, with TRBD1 matching 12 bases. Per the germline V gene, CDR1 is SGHAT and CDR2 is FQNNGV. This CDR3 comprises 15 residues. Trimming cost V 4 bases and J 4 bases; bases outside gene matches: 5. CDR3 DNA sequence: TGTGCCAGCAGCTCGGGACAGGGGGCGATTTACGAGCAGTACTTC. It yields the protein CASSSGQGAIYEQYF.

This clone was seen a handful of times. The rearrangement links TRBV29-1 to TRBJ2-1; 14 positions match TRBD2. CDR1 is SQVTM and CDR2 is ANQGSEA in the germline V gene. The CDR3 covers 15 residues. Unmatched junction bases numbered 6, after V lost 2 bases and J lost 9 bases. The DNA of the CDR3 is TGCAGCGTTGAAAAGGGGACTAGCGGGGGCGGTGAGCAGTTCTTC. Its translation is CSVEKGTSGGGEQFF.

The chain has TRBV6-5 and TRBJ2-2; no reliable D call. The CDR3 has 14 residues. Germline lookup yields CDR1 MNHEY and CDR2 SVGAGI. V was pared by 1 base and J by 4 bases, with 7 bases between. For the CDR3, the DNA is TGTGCCAGCAGTTACTTCGCGAGCACCGGGGAGCTGTTTTTT. This encodes CASSYFASTGELFF.

The chain joins TRBV18 to TRBJ1-4; D may be TRBD1 (5 bases). Germline V gene data show CDR1 as KGHSH and CDR2 as LQKENI. V gave up 6 bases and J gave up 1 base, with 15 bases separating them. The CDR3 consists of 16 residues. The CDR3 loop is CASSLGGGGTNEKLFF. CDR3 nucleotide sequence: TGTGCCAGCTCCCTCGGTGGCGGGGGAACTAATGAAAAACTGTTTTTT. The full variable domain, its missing parts supplied by reference TRBV18 and TRBJ1-4, is NAGVMQNPRHLVRRRGQEARLRCSPMKGHSHVYWYRQLPEEGLKFMVYLQKENIIDESGMPKERFSAEFPKEGPSILRIQQVVRGDSAAYFCASSLGGGGTNEKLFFGSGTQLSVL.

The chain has TRBV7-9 and TRBJ2-3; 11 nucleotides agree with TRBD2. CDR3 length: 15 amino acids. After removal of 6 bases from V and 1 base from J, the junction contained 3 bases not matched to a gene. CDR1 SEHNR and CDR2 FQNEAQ come from the germline V gene (reference sequence). The CDR3 loop is CASRLGLAGTDTQYF. CDR3 bases: TGTGCCAGCAGATTGGGACTAGCGGGCACAGATACGCAGTATTTT. Looking up the rest from reference TRBV7-9 and TRBJ2-3 gives the full variable domain: DTGVSQNPRHKITKRGQNVTFRCDPISEHNRLYWYRQTLGQGPEFLTYFQNEAQLEKSRLLSDRFSAERPKGSFSTLEIQRTEQGDSAMYLCASRLGLAGTDTQYFGPGTRLTVL.